The 23 T cell receptor beta chains listed next were all sequenced from one sample in a study of shared clonotypes between healthy human individuals. The assay was immunoSEQ multiplex PCR, and TCRdb's table has in-frame clones only and misses some. The sample lists around 2.1 million clones; around 93% were seen once. Positive CCR7 selection of CD45RO-negative cells yielded the naive CD8 cells, and terminally differentiated effector memory CD45RA+ cells were excluded. The source material was naive CD8+ T cells from PBMCs. The receptors originated from a man younger than 35 in good health. Some clones in this sample may be carry-over from other donors' samples.

V usage is TRBV7-7 and J usage is TRBJ2-7, with D uncertain. V gave up 1 base and J gave up 2 bases, with 12 bases separating them. In germline, CDR1 is SSHAT, CDR2 FNYEAQ (reference sequence). CDR3 length: 15 amino acids. Written as DNA, the CDR3 is TGTGCCAGCAGCTTAGTTGTCGGGCGTACCTACGAGCAGTACTTC. Encoded protein: CASSLVVGRTYEQYF.

This chain connects TRBV7-8 to TRBJ1-5, with D possibly matching TRBD1 (6 bases). V was clipped by 4 bases and J by 2 bases, with 12 bases between them. CDR3 length: 15 residues. Germline CDR1 reads SGHVS; CDR2 reads FQNEAQ. The CDR3: CASSWTAWGNQPQHF. The CDR3, as DNA: TGTGCCAGCAGCTGGACAGCCTGGGGCAATCAGCCCCAGCATTTT.

A word on this clone: Other nucleotide sequences from this sample produce the same CDR3. Written as DNA, the CDR3 is TGCGCCAGCAGCCACGTACAGGGGAACACTGAAGCTTTCTTT. Translated, it gives CASSHVQGNTEAFF. The chain carries TRBV4-1 and TRBJ1-1, with D perhaps matching TRBD1 (6 bases). V gave up 3 bases and J gave up 1 base, with 9 bases separating them. CDR1 and CDR2 (germline): MGHRA, YSYEKL. The CDR3 extends over 14 amino acids.

V usage is TRBV10-3 and J usage is TRBJ2-6; the D gene is possibly TRBD1 (5 bases). Trimming shortened V by 4 bases and J by 0 bases, and 13 bases separated the two germline ends. This CDR3 contains 17 residues. CDR1 and CDR2 (germline): ENHRY, SYGVKD. This CDR3 reads CAISGVDTVSGANVLTF. DNA for the CDR3: TGTGCCATCAGTGGGGTGGACACAGTCTCTGGGGCCAACGTCCTGACTTTC.

The chain combines TRBV6-5 with TRBJ2-2; 9 nucleotides match TRBD2. CDR3 length: 14 amino acids. From germline, CDR1 is MNHEY and CDR2 SVGAGI. V lost 10 bases to trimming and J lost 6 bases; unmatched junction nucleotides: 9. The CDR3: CATVGTSIPGELFF. For the CDR3, the DNA is TGTGCCACCGTCGGGACTAGCATCCCCGGGGAGCTGTTTTTT.

This chain connects TRBV5-6 to TRBJ1-1; TRBD1 aligns across 9 bases. This CDR3 comprises 16 residues. With 6 bases clipped from V and 5 bases from J, the junction kept 14 bases outside the gene matches. Per germline, CDR1 SGHDT and CDR2 YYEEEE. This chain's CDR3 is CASTKDPGQGPTEAFF. The CDR3 DNA reads as TGTGCCAGCACTAAAGATCCGGGACAGGGTCCTACTGAAGCTTTCTTT.

The chain couples TRBV25-1 to TRBJ2-1, with D perhaps matching TRBD2 (7 bases). CDR3 length equals 13 residues. Looked up from germline, CDR1 is MGHDK and CDR2 is SYGVNS. Trimming took 4 bases from V and 12 from J, leaving 16 bases between them. The CDR3 DNA sequence: TGTGCCAGCAGTGGAGGGGGGGACCGCGGGCAGTTCTTC. It encodes CASSGGGDRGQFF.

The V call is TRBV4-3, the J call TRBJ2-1; D gene unclear. CDR1 is LGHNA, CDR2 YSLEER, per germline. The CDR3 runs to 15 residues. V lost 1 base and J lost 0, with 7 bases in between. The CDR3 here is CASSQGSNSYNEQFF. The CDR3 DNA sequence: TGCGCCAGCAGCCAAGGTTCGAACTCCTACAATGAGCAGTTCTTC.

The rearrangement joins TRBV11-1 to TRBJ2-7, with 9 bases matching TRBD1. Trimming removed 8 bases from V and 2 bases from J; junction bases left unmatched: 4. The germline V gene has CDR1 SGHAT and CDR2 FQDESV (reference sequence). This CDR3 is built from 13 residues. CDR3 sequence (DNA): TGTGCCAGCGGAGACAGGGGGGCCTACGAGCAGTACTTC. It specifies CASGDRGAYEQYF.

Only a few counts were recorded for this clone. The J gene is TRBJ1-5, the V gene TRBV5-1; D gene unclear. Trimming cost V 4 bases and J 6 bases, with 11 bases left between them. Germline CDR1 and CDR2: SGHRS and YFSETQ. The CDR3 contains 13 residues. CDR3 DNA sequence: TGCGCCAGCAGCAAAGTCTTGGGTCAGCCCCAGCATTTT. Its translation is CASSKVLGQPQHF.

V gene TRBV7-8 combines with J gene TRBJ1-1; no clear D. CDR1 and CDR2 (germline): SGHVS, FQNEAQ. The CDR3 is 14 amino acids. V was clipped by 3 bases and J by 1 base, with 9 bases between them. As DNA, the CDR3 is TGTGCCAGCAGCTTGGCAGGTTCGAACACTGAAGCTTTCTTT. Amino acids: CASSLAGSNTEAFF.

Remarks on this clone: Other nucleotide sequences from this sample produce the same CDR3. The genes are TRBV27 and TRBJ1-5, with 7 bases identical to TRBD1. After removal of 6 bases from V and 0 bases from J, the junction contained 2 bases not matched to a gene. This CDR3 region has 14 residues. CDR1 MNHEY and CDR2 SMNVEV come from the germline V gene (reference sequence). For the CDR3, the DNA is TGTGCCAGCAGCAGGGGGGCTAGCAATCAGCCCCAGCATTTT. Protein product: CASSRGASNQPQHF.

The chain joins TRBV7-3 to TRBJ2-1; perhaps TRBD2 as D (6 bases). The CDR3 is 15 amino acids. Trimming took 1 base from V and 1 from J, leaving 8 bases between them. CDR1 and CDR2 (germline): SGHTA, FQGTGA. The CDR3 spells CASSLIGTSYNEQFF. Here the CDR3 DNA reads TGTGCCAGCAGCTTAATAGGGACTTCCTACAATGAGCAGTTCTTC. The complete variable domain, with remaining parts taken from reference TRBV7-3 and TRBJ2-1, reads GAGVSQTPSNKVTEKGKYVELRCDPISGHTALYWYRQSLGQGPEFLIYFQGTGAADDSGLPNDRFFAVRPEGSVSTLKIQRTERGDSAVYLCASSLIGTSYNEQFFGPGTRLTVL.

V gene TRBV7-8 combines with J gene TRBJ2-7; D possibly uses TRBD1 or TRBD2 (5 bases each). The CDR3 is made up of 14 amino acids. Germline assignment: CDR1 SGHVS and CDR2 FQNEAQ. V was pared by 3 bases and J by 0 bases, with 9 bases between. Written as DNA, the CDR3 is TGTGCCAGCAGCTTGAGGGGAAACTCCTACGAGCAGTACTTC. Translation gives CASSLRGNSYEQYF. Full variable domain (outside the CDR3, taken from reference TRBV7-8 and TRBJ2-7): GAGVSQSPRYKVAKRGQDVALRCDPISGHVSLFWYQQALGQGPEFLTYFQNEAQLDKSGLPSDRFFAERPEGSVSTLKIQRTQQEDSAVYLCASSLRGNSYEQYFGPGTRLTVT.

The chain links TRBV30 to TRBJ2-5, with TRBD1 matching 8 bases. This CDR3 has 15 amino acids. Germline V CDR1 and CDR2: GTSNPN, SVGIG (reference sequence). V lost 4 bases and J lost 1; bases outside the gene matches: 8. The CDR3 DNA sequence: TGTGCCTGGACTACAACAGGGGGTACCCAAGAGACCCAGTACTTC. It is translated as CAWTTTGGTQETQYF.

This clone was picked up one time. This sequence joins TRBV6-4 and TRBJ1-2; 10 nucleotides agree with TRBD1. V trimming: 2 bases; J trimming: 5 bases; junction bases outside the gene matches: 8. Germline-derived CDR1 and CDR2 are MRHNA and SNTAGT. The CDR3 has 16 residues. The CDR3: CASSDHPTGGIYGYTF. The CDR3 coding sequence is TGTGCCAGCAGTGACCATCCGACAGGGGGCATTTATGGCTACACCTTC.

In its sample, this clone was seen once. The V call is TRBV5-4, the J call TRBJ1-1, with D possibly TRBD1 on 6 matching bases. Germline assignment: CDR1 SGHNT and CDR2 YYREEE (reference sequence). The CDR3 totals 14 residues. Trimming removed 6 bases from V and 1 base from J, with 13 bases in between. The CDR3 here is CASTTLDRNTEAFF. DNA of the CDR3: TGTGCCAGCACCACTTTGGACAGGAACACTGAAGCTTTCTTT.

The chain joins TRBV11-1 to TRBJ2-1; 7 bases are a match to TRBD2. V trimming: 2 bases; J trimming: 2 bases; junction bases outside the gene matches: 3. Germline lookup yields CDR1 SGHAT and CDR2 FQDESV (reference sequence). This CDR3 is 15 amino acids long. In DNA form, the CDR3 reads TGTGCCAGCAGCTTAAGAAGCGGGACCTACAATGAGCAGTTCTTC. It translates to CASSLRSGTYNEQFF.

The J gene is TRBJ2-7, the V gene TRBV28; TRBD2 aligns across 7 bases. The CDR3 totals 17 residues. Germline assignment: CDR1 MDHEN and CDR2 SYDVKM. Trimming at V came to 4 bases and at J to 3 bases, leaving 15 bases not matched to a gene. The CDR3 sequence: CASSSPRQGLWDYEQYF. In DNA form, the CDR3 reads TGTGCCAGCAGTTCCCCAAGGCAGGGACTATGGGACTACGAGCAGTACTTC.

This chain joins TRBV6-5 and TRBJ2-5; 9 positions agree with TRBD1. CDR3 length: 14 residues. Germline V CDR1 and CDR2: MNHEY, SVGAGI. The V and J ends lost 6 bases and 3 bases, in that order; junction bases with no gene match: 5. CDR3 in DNA: TGTGCCAGCAGCCCCCGACAGGGGGAAGAGACCCAGTACTTC. Amino acid sequence: CASSPRQGEETQYF.

This clone came up once. The same CDR3 arises from other DNA sequences in this sample as well. The V call is TRBV9, the J call TRBJ1-2; D is unresolved. Trimming shortened V by 4 bases and J by 4 bases, and 8 bases separated the two germline ends. The CDR3 is made up of 12 amino acids. The germline V gene has CDR1 SGDLS and CDR2 YYNGEE. Here the CDR3 reads CASSPPGYGYTF. For the CDR3, the DNA is TGTGCCAGCAGCCCGCCGGGCTATGGCTACACCTTC. The complete variable domain, with remaining parts taken from reference TRBV9 and TRBJ1-2, reads DSGVTQTPKHLITATGQRVTLRCSPRSGDLSVYWYQQSLDQGLQFLIQYYNGEERAKGNILERFSAQQFPDLHSELNLSSLELGDSALYFCASSPPGYGYTFGSGTRLTVV.

This chain connects TRBV27 to TRBJ2-7; D could derive from TRBD1 or TRBD2 (5 bases each). The CDR3 has 14 residues. V was pared by 3 bases and J by 5 bases, with 14 bases between. Germline V gene sequence: CDR1 MNHEY, CDR2 SMNVEV (reference sequence). Here the CDR3 reads CASSFRGLGHEQYF. DNA for the CDR3: TGTGCCAGCAGTTTCCGGGGTTTGGGGCACGAGCAGTACTTC.

J is TRBJ1-1 and V is TRBV4-1; D unresolved. This CDR3 spans 13 amino acids. CDR1 is MGHRA, CDR2 YSYEKL, per germline. The V and J ends lost 4 bases and 5 bases respectively, with 11 bases between them. The CDR3 is CASSPHMDTEAFF. Here the CDR3 DNA reads TGCGCCAGCAGCCCTCACATGGATACTGAAGCTTTCTTT.